The sequence of this TCR beta chain was determined in a study of blood T cell repertoires in COVID-19. Profiled with immunoSEQ multiplex PCR; TCRdb holds only in-frame clones, not every one. This sample has about 82,000 clones, with roughly 90% found just once. This TCR derives from a woman between 45 and 60 years old with acute COVID-19. The sample taken for sequencing was PBMCs or T cells enriched from blood (not recorded which).

Here the CDR3 reads CASSKEHRVSLEFSYEQYF. CDR3 in DNA: TGTGCCAGCAGCAAAGAACACAGGGTAAGTTTAGAATTCTCCTACGAGCAGTACTTC. This chain uses TRBV21-1 with TRBJ2-7; the listed D gene, TRBD1, was not tested against the DNA. TRBV21-1 is given as a pseudogene. CDR3 size: 19 residues.